This TCR beta chain appears in the sequencing data of a study of graft-versus-host responses after intestinal transplantation (dated by TCRdb to 2020 to 2022). Broadly, across the study: Recipients received multivisceral, liver-intestinal, or isolated intestinal transplants. The cohort enrolled under 30 intestinal transplant recipients, one of whom was a retransplant, and 3 patients without pretransplant specimens were excluded. Donor T cell macrochimerism was defined as a peak of at least 4% donor T cells among recipient peripheral blood mononuclear cells. Rather than going through the commercial service, samples from a few later patients were sequenced in-house on an Illumina MiSeq and processed with MiXCR. Graft-versus-host and host-versus-graft alloreactive T cell clones were tracked in the graft, circulation and bone marrow after intestinal transplantation using bulk TCR-beta CDR3 sequencing. Alloreactive clones were identified by sequencing pre-transplant mixed lymphocyte reaction products and comparing them with unstimulated pre-transplant donor and recipient T cells. Every recipient was given anti-thymocyte globulin induction, followed by about three years of maintenance tacrolimus and steroids.

With regard to this clone: The clone's antigen remains unknown. No base quality information exists; no much larger clone differs at one position.

Here is what the overall study found, with its caveats: Early after transplant, peak levels of circulating GvH clones were found to be associated with declines in HvG clones. GvH clones were detected in recipient bone marrow, and some appeared earlier in ileal mucosa or blood, consistent with an intestinal mucosal origin. Conclusions were limited by the relatively low number and heterogeneity of intestinal transplant patients. High GvH to HvG T cell clonal ratios were observed in the allografts of patients with donor T cell macrochimerism.

Trimming takes 4 bases from V and 2 bases from J, and the germline ends sit 14 bases apart. The CDR3 sequence holds 15 residues, the cysteine and phenylalanine included. Here the CDR3 DNA is all that survives: 45 bases in frame from base 1. Taken from the germline V gene, the CDR1 and CDR2 loops are SGHRS and YFSETQ. Library generation was performed with the immunoSEQ multiplex PCR assay. For most patients, genomic DNA was isolated with the Qiagen DNeasy Blood and Tissue Kit and shipped frozen to Adaptive Biotechnologies for TCR sequencing. Adaptive Biotechnologies carried out high-throughput TCR-beta CDR3 sequencing of genomic DNA for most patients. Regarding the original processing steps: Adaptive's ImmunoSEQ software supplied the TCR sequencing data for around 19 patients, while MiXCR and VDJtools were used to process a few other patients. CD4 versus CD8 sorting errors were corrected by removing sequences found in both subsets at a frequency ratio below 5:1. CDR3 nucleotide sequences shared between donor and recipient were removed because their origin could not be assigned. To be classed as alloreactive, a clone needed at least 2-fold expansion over unstimulated cells and a minimum CFSE-low frequency of 0.002% (template counts) or 0.001% (read counts). Mappable clones were those detected in sequenced pre-transplant spleen, lymph node, or MLR CFSE-low populations of the donor or recipient. The cumulative frequency of alloreactive clones was calculated as a percentage of all sequences, weighted by copy number. In TCRdb, the immuneACCESS table is reduced to in-frame sequences with V and J assigned. These tables do not hold every clone; where another copy was compared, an unresolved V gene accounts for under half, and the others remain unexplained. V, J and clone size are taken as reported in that table, and D and trimming were inferred from the DNA itself. In all, the sample holds about 88,000 clones, and 75% to 95% of those were seen once. The top ten constitute 0.3% to 0.45% of the sample.

The sample's time point label is to be understood as: cells obtained before transplantation from donor or recipient. CD3+CD4+ and CD3+CD8+ populations were FACS-sorted from unstimulated pre-transplant donor and recipient cells taken from spleen or lymph nodes. The sequence links TRBV5-1 to TRBJ2-3; the D gene is perhaps TRBD1, from 5 matching bases. The sequence was obtained from a human donor who was the organ donor for an intestinal transplant. Sequenced here: unstimulated CD4+ T cells sorted from spleen or lymph node cells, sampled before transplant. The DNA sequence is given as TGCGCCAGCAGCCCCTACAGGATTTACACAGATACGCAGTATTTT. Its protein product is CASSPYRIYTDTQYF.